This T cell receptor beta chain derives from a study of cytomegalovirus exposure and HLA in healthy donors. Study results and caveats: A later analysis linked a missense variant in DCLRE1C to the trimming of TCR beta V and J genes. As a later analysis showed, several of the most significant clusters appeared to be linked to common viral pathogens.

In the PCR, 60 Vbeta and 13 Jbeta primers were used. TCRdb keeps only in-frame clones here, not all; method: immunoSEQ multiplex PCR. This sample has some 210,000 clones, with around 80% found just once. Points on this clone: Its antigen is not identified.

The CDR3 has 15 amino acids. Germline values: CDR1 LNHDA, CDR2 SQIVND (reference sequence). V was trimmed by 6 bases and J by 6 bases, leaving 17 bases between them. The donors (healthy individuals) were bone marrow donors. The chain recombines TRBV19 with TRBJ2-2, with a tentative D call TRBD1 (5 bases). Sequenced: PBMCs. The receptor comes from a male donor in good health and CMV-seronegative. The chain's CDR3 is CASRVFSRAAGELFF. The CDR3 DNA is TGTGCCAGTAGGGTGTTCTCCAGGGCGGCCGGGGAGCTGTTTTTT.